These 10 T cell receptor beta chains were all obtained from the same sample, sequenced in a study of post-analysis software for immune sequencing data. Broader study findings: Patients used about five TRBV segments, including TRBV5-6, TRBV5-1 and TRBV20-1, more often than controls.

cDNA libraries for TCR beta contained unique molecular identifiers. TCRdb reprocessed the PCR reads via MiXCR and lists one record per CDR3 protein. Of around 400,000 distinct CDR3 sequences listed, 30% to 45% are singletons. No cognate antigen is known for these TCRs. Sequencing input: blood. Receptor source: a girl aged 2-9 years with multiple sclerosis.

The chain carries TRBV4-3 and TRBJ1-1; TRBD1 might be the D (6 bases). The length of the CDR3 is 16 residues. Germline V gene lookup returns CDR1 LGHNA and CDR2 YSLEER. V was clipped by 1 base and J by 1 base, with 13 bases between them. The CDR3 coding sequence is TGCGCCAGCAGCCAAGCGGGCAGGGGATCGAACACTGAAGCTTTCTTT. This codes for CASSQAGRGSNTEAFF.

V gene TRBV10-2 combines with J gene TRBJ2-1; unclear D gene. V was shortened by 0 bases and J by 6 bases, with 6 bases between the two germline ends. The CDR3 totals 13 residues. Germline values: CDR1 WSHSY, CDR2 SAAADI. In nucleotides, the CDR3 is TGCGCCAGCAGTGAGTCAAGCCGCAATGAGCAGTTCTTC. Protein: CASSESSRNEQFF.

There are a few counts of this clonotype. This sequence joins TRBV15 and TRBJ2-4, with D perhaps TRBD1 (5 bases). Germline lookup yields CDR1 LNHNV and CDR2 YYDKDF (reference sequence). Trimming shortened V by 3 bases and J by 3 bases, and 12 bases separated the two germline ends. This CDR3 contains 15 residues. CDR3 in DNA: TGTGCCACCAGCAGGACACAGGATTACAAAAACATTCAGTACTTC. Translated: CATSRTQDYKNIQYF.

This sequence joins TRBV29-1 and TRBJ2-3; no firm D call. The CDR3 runs 14 residues. Germline CDR1 is SQVTM and CDR2 is ANQGSEA. Between the trimmed V and J ends, which lost 6 bases and 1 base, there was a span of 14 bases. CDR3 amino acids: CSVMTDQRTDTQYF. The CDR3 DNA is TGCAGCGTCATGACCGACCAGCGCACAGATACGCAGTATTTT.

The sample holds a few counts of this clonotype. The DNA for the CDR3 is TGTGCCAGCAGTGCTACAGGGGTGGCTAACTATGGCTACACCTTC. Residues: CASSATGVANYGYTF. V and J are TRBV6-1 and TRBJ1-2; 7 positions agree with TRBD1. Germline V gene lookup returns CDR1 MNHNS and CDR2 SASEGT. The CDR3 consists of 15 residues. V lost 4 bases and J lost 0; bases outside the gene matches: 5.

This chain connects TRBV5-1 to TRBJ2-7; 7 bases map to TRBD1. Trimming at V came to 0 bases and at J to 2 bases, leaving 8 bases not matched to a gene. CDR3 length: 16 amino acids. Per the germline V gene, CDR1 is SGHRS and CDR2 is YFSETQ. In DNA, the CDR3 is TGCGCCAGCAGCTTGGATGAGACAGGGTCCGCCTACGAGCAGTACTTC. Amino acids: CASSLDETGSAYEQYF.

The rearrangement links TRBV15 to TRBJ1-2; 10 bases line up with TRBD1. V lost 0 bases to trimming and J lost 0 bases; unmatched junction nucleotides: 22. The length of the CDR3 is 23 residues. Looked up from germline, CDR1 is LNHNV and CDR2 is YYDKDF (reference sequence). The CDR3: CATSRDLYNYRDRGQLANYGYTF. The CDR3 DNA follows: TGTGCCACCAGCAGAGATCTTTATAACTACCGGGACAGGGGTCAATTAGCTAACTATGGCTACACCTTC. Full variable domain (rest looked up from reference TRBV15 and TRBJ1-2): DAMVIQNPRYQVTQFGKPVTLSCSQTLNHNVMYWYQQKSSQAPKLLFHYYDKDFNNEADTPDNFQSRRPNTSFCFLDIRSPGLGDTAMYLCATSRDLYNYRDRGQLANYGYTFGSGTRLTVV.

The chain is built from TRBV2 and TRBJ2-5; TRBD1 or TRBD2 may be the D gene (6 bases each). The length of the CDR3 is 12 residues. Trimming took 6 bases from V and 5 from J, leaving 10 bases between them. Per the germline V gene, CDR1 is SNHLY and CDR2 is FYNNEI. CDR3 DNA sequence: TGTGCCAGCAGACGGGGGCGCGAGACCCAGTACTTC. It codes for CASRRGRETQYF. The full variable domain, completed using reference TRBV2 and TRBJ2-5, is EPEVTQTPSHQVTQMGQEVILRCVPISNHLYFYWYRQILGQKVEFLVSFYNNEISEKSEIFDDQFSVERPDGSNFTLKIRSTKLEDSAMYFCASRRGRETQYFGPGTRLLVL.

This clonotype was counted between two and nine times. The J gene is TRBJ2-1, the V gene TRBV6-1; 7 bases map to TRBD1. V shed 4 bases, J shed 0 bases, and the junction held 6 bases outside the gene matches. Germline CDR1 reads MNHNS; CDR2 reads SASEGT. The CDR3 runs to 16 residues. The CDR3 DNA is TGTGCCAGCAGTGTCCGAGGGGGCAGCTCCTACAATGAGCAGTTCTTC. It codes for CASSVRGGSSYNEQFF.

The chain uses TRBV5-1 and TRBJ2-5; D possibly corresponds to TRBD1 (6 bases). Germline CDR1 is SGHRS and CDR2 is YFSETQ. The V and J ends lost 7 bases and 3 bases respectively, with 22 bases between them. The CDR3 is 16 amino acids. CDR3 loop: CASRLGLVRGKETQYF. The CDR3 coding sequence is TGCGCCAGCCGGCTTGGGCTAGTAAGGGGGAAAGAGACCCAGTACTTC.